These T cell receptor beta chains were read from a single sample in a study of a mutant IDH1 vaccine in newly diagnosed glioma. These receptors lack a known antigen. Libraries were prepared by immunoSEQ multiplex PCR; TCRdb keeps only in-frame clonotypes and omits some of them. The table shows approximately 110,000 clones, with 85% to 90% occurring only once. The source was PBMCs, collected from a glioma patient whose treatment included an IDH1 peptide vaccine. Source of these receptors: a woman in her forties or fifties with glioma. CDR3s include the opening cysteine and the closing phenylalanine or tryptophan. The D gene is left open where the match is weak. The size entry is marked missing in some rows and otherwise reads once, few, many or a size class.

clone_size	d_call	j_call	v_call	cdr3_aa	cdr3_nt
.	TRBD2	TRBJ2-3	TRBV29-1	CSVEGLAGGLDTQYF	TGCAGCGTTGAGGGACTAGCGGGAGGGTTAGATACGCAGTATTTT
once	.	TRBJ1-2	TRBV6-5	CASSYGRDGGYTF	TGTGCCAGCAGTTACGGCCGTGATGGTGGCTACACCTTC
.	.	TRBJ2-7	TRBV27	CASSPRDTLGEQYF	TGTGCCAGCAGCCCCCGGGACACCCTGGGGGAGCAGTACTTC
.	TRBD2	TRBJ2-1	TRBV7-8	CASSLSGASSYNEQFF	TGTGCCAGCAGCTTAAGCGGGGCGAGCTCCTACAATGAGCAGTTCTTC
few	.	TRBJ2-1	TRBV9	CASSVVTSSFNEQFF	TGTGCCAGCAGCGTAGTAACTAGTTCCTTCAATGAGCAGTTCTTC
.	TRBD2	TRBJ2-3	TRBV9	CASSPHGGDTDTQYF	TGTGCCAGCAGCCCCCACGGGGGGGACACAGATACGCAGTATTTT
.	.	TRBJ2-7	TRBV12-2	CASRSPDGYEQYF	TGTGCAAGTCGCTCACCGGACGGCTACGAGCAGTACTTC
.	TRBD2	TRBJ2-7	TRBV6-6	CASSYPAGGPNEQYF	TGTGCCAGCAGTTACCCAGCGGGAGGGCCTAACGAGCAGTACTTC
.	.	TRBJ1-1	TRBV5-5	CASSPEGNTEAFF	TGTGCCAGCAGCCCGGAGGGGAACACTGAAGCTTTCTTT
.	.	TRBJ2-1	TRBV5-1	CASSLSGSSYNEQFF	TGCGCCAGCAGCTTGTCCGGGAGCTCCTACAATGAGCAGTTCTTC
.	.	TRBJ2-5	TRBV15	CATSRDLGHPQETQYF	TGTGCCACCAGCAGAGATTTGGGACACCCTCAAGAGACCCAGTACTTC
.	TRBD2	TRBJ2-3	TRBV27	CASRGSAGAVDTQYF	TGTGCCAGCAGAGGCTCAGCGGGAGCTGTCGATACGCAGTATTTT
.	.	TRBJ1-6	TRBV6-5	CASSPPGRINSPLHF	TGTGCCAGCAGTCCGCCGGGACGGATAAATTCACCCCTCCACTTT
once	.	TRBJ2-1	TRBV9	CASSHVGNNEQFF	TGTGCCAGCAGCCACGTAGGAAACAATGAGCAGTTCTTC
.	.	TRBJ2-5	TRBV7-6	CASSPLQGPQETQYF	TGTGCCAGCAGCCCGCTTCAGGGTCCGCAAGAGACCCAGTACTTC
few	TRBD2	TRBJ2-1	TRBV6-1	CASRGLAGANEQFF	TGTGCCAGCAGAGGACTAGCGGGAGCCAATGAGCAGTTCTTC
once	.	TRBJ2-7	TRBV7-9	CASSLTSEQYF	TGTGCCAGCAGCTTAACGTCCGAGCAGTACTTC
.	TRBD1	TRBJ1-2	TRBV7-9	CASSRTGYGYTF	TGTGCCAGCAGTCGGACAGGTTATGGCTACACCTTC
.	TRBD2	TRBJ2-1	TRBV27	CASSFRGRAGGEQFF	TGTGCCAGCAGTTTCCGCGGGAGGGCCGGTGGTGAGCAGTTCTTC
.	TRBD1	TRBJ2-5	TRBV9	CASSLQDREKTQYF	TGTGCCAGCAGCCTTCAGGACAGGGAAAAGACCCAGTACTTC
.	.	TRBJ1-4	TRBV28	CASSLSFRRNFNEKLFF	TGTGCCAGCAGTTTATCGTTCAGGCGGAATTTTAATGAAAAACTGTTTTTT
.	.	TRBJ1-3	TRBV5-6	CASSLSSSRNTIYF	TGTGCCAGCAGCTTGTCCTCCAGCCGAAACACCATATATTTT
.	.	TRBJ1-5	TRBV10-3	CASSYSISYGNQPQHF	TGTGCCAGCAGTTACTCCATATCCTATGGCAATCAGCCCCAGCATTTT
.	TRBD1	TRBJ2-7	TRBV28	CASRLTGGATYEQYF	TGTGCCAGCAGGCTGACAGGGGGCGCAACGTACGAGCAGTACTTC
.	TRBD2	TRBJ2-1	TRBV5-6	CASSVRREGGYEQFF	TGTGCCAGCAGCGTGCGCCGGGAGGGGGGCTATGAGCAGTTCTTC
.	.	TRBJ1-1	TRBV27	CASSLLGPGVGAFF	TGTGCCAGCAGTTTACTGGGCCCAGGAGTGGGCGCTTTCTTT
.	.	TRBJ2-7	TRBV30	CAWAISGEQYF	TGTGCCTGGGCTATCTCTGGCGAGCAGTACTTC
.	TRBD1	TRBJ1-2	TRBV9	CATSRQGNYGYTF	TGTGCCACCTCAAGACAGGGCAACTATGGCTACACCTTC
.	TRBD2	TRBJ2-1	TRBV7-6	CASSSPPAGVNEQFF	TGTGCCAGCAGCTCCCCTCCAGCGGGAGTAAATGAGCAGTTCTTC
.	TRBD2	TRBJ2-2	TRBV30	CAWSVTSGPTGELFF	TGTGCCTGGAGTGTGACTAGCGGGCCCACCGGGGAGCTGTTTTTT